Below are 26 T cell receptor beta chains sequenced from a single sample in a study of cytomegalovirus exposure and HLA in healthy donors (dated by TCRdb to between 2016 and 2019). Library preparation was by the immunoSEQ multiplex PCR assay. For the multiplex PCR, a mixture combining 60 forward primers for TCR Vbeta segments and 13 reverse primers for TCR Jbeta segments was used. TCRdb provides this immuneACCESS table in a form limited to in-frame rearrangements. Some clones are lacking; in checked studies, under half of them reflect an unresolved V gene, and why the rest are absent is not known. The table for this sample lists some 160,000 clones; about 84% of them were counted only once. Together, the top ten hold 1% to 1.5% of the sample. Source material: PBMCs. The source is a man aged 50-60 years in good health and CMV-seropositive.

J is TRBJ2-7 and V is TRBV10-1; 7 bases align to TRBD2. V shed 6 bases, J shed 3 bases, and the junction held 5 bases outside the gene matches. Germline V gene data show CDR1 as WNHNN and CDR2 as SYGVQD (reference sequence). The CDR3 has 13 residues. This chain's CDR3 is CASSATGGYEQYF. Here the CDR3 DNA reads TGCGCCAGCAGCGCAACGGGAGGCTACGAGCAGTACTTC.

The chain employs TRBV28 and TRBJ2-3, with D perhaps TRBD2 (5 bases). The germline CDR1 and CDR2 sequences are MDHEN and SYDVKM. CDR3 length equals 16 residues. Trimming took off 4 bases at V and 1 base at J, with 15 bases between the two ends. Here the CDR3 DNA reads TGTGCCAGCAGTTCGACCTGGACTGCCCGCACAGATACGCAGTATTTT. This gives the protein CASSSTWTARTDTQYF.

This CDR3 reads CASSDALYQNTEAFF. Written as DNA, the CDR3 is TGTGCCAGCAGTGATGCCCTCTATCAGAACACTGAAGCTTTCTTT. The V gene is TRBV2, the J gene TRBJ1-1; no firm D call. Germline V lookup: CDR1 SNHLY, CDR2 FYNNEI. CDR3 size: 15 residues. V lost 3 bases and J lost 1, with 12 bases in between.

The V and J genes are TRBV29-1 and TRBJ2-5; 7 bases are a match to TRBD2. CDR3 length: 12 amino acids. Germline CDR1 and CDR2: SQVTM and ANQGSEA. The V segment lost 7 bases and the J segment 5 bases; nucleotides outside the gene matches: 7. The CDR3 DNA follows: TGCAGCGCCTGGACTAGAGGGGAGACCCAGTACTTC. Encoded protein: CSAWTRGETQYF.

This clone was recorded once. CDR3 sequence: CASTPEQGRADTQYF. CDR3 nucleotide sequence: TGTGCCAGCACCCCGGAACAGGGCCGGGCAGATACGCAGTATTTT. V gene TRBV9 combines with J gene TRBJ2-3; TRBD1 might be the D (6 bases). In germline, CDR1 is SGDLS, CDR2 YYNGEE. Trimming cost V 6 bases and J 4 bases, with 18 bases left between them. The CDR3 covers 15 residues.

The rearrangement uses TRBV28 and TRBJ2-7, with D perhaps matching TRBD1 (6 bases). Germline assignment: CDR1 MDHEN and CDR2 SYDVKM. The CDR3 runs to 11 residues. Trimming removed 5 bases from V and 9 bases from J, with 11 bases in between. DNA of the CDR3: TGTGCCAGCAGTATCTTCAGGGGGCAGTACTTC. Its translation is CASSIFRGQYF.

The chain uses TRBV5-1 and TRBJ2-7, with D possibly matching TRBD2 (5 bases). Germline CDR1 is SGHRS and CDR2 is YFSETQ. CDR3 length equals 14 residues. The V gene lost 2 bases and the J gene lost 2 bases, with 11 bases spanning the gap. CDR3 residues: CASSLDPGTYEQYF. Written as DNA, the CDR3 is TGCGCCAGCAGCTTAGACCCCGGGACCTACGAGCAGTACTTC. The full variable domain, in which reference TRBV5-1 and TRBJ2-7 provide the parts outside the CDR3, is KAGVTQTPRYLIKTRGQQVTLSCSPISGHRSVSWYQQTPGQGLQFLFEYFSETQRNKGNFPGRFSGRQFSNSRSEMNVSTLELGDSALYLCASSLDPGTYEQYFGPGTRLTVT.

A few counts support this clone. The chain is built from TRBV27 and TRBJ1-1, with D tentatively TRBD1 (5 bases). V gave up 4 bases and J gave up 5 bases, with 14 bases separating them. The CDR3 sequence is 14 residues long. Germline V gene sequence: CDR1 MNHEY, CDR2 SMNVEV (reference sequence). The CDR3, as DNA: TGTGCCAGCAGTTGGGGAGGGGCGTGGACTGAAGCTTTCTTT. Its translation is CASSWGGAWTEAFF.

V is TRBV5-4 and J is TRBJ2-6; D is uncertain. The CDR3 spans 14 residues. V shed 3 bases and J shed 0 bases, with 4 bases lying between them. Germline loops: CDR1 SGHNT, CDR2 YYREEE (reference sequence). The CDR3, as DNA: TGTGCCAGCAGCTCCTACTCTGGGGCCAACGTCCTGACTTTC. It yields the protein CASSSYSGANVLTF. The full variable domain, completed using reference TRBV5-4 and TRBJ2-6, is ETGVTQSPTHLIKTRGQQVTLRCSSQSGHNTVSWYQQALGQGPQFIFQYYREEENGRGNFPPRFSGLQFPNYSSELNVNALELDDSALYLCASSSYSGANVLTFGAGSRLTVL.

The chain links TRBV5-1 to TRBJ1-6, with 7 positions matching TRBD1. The CDR3 runs to 13 residues. V lost 5 bases and J lost 8; bases outside the gene matches: 4. Germline CDR1 is SGHRS and CDR2 is YFSETQ. The CDR3 sequence is CASRQGSDSPLHF. DNA of the CDR3: TGCGCCAGCAGACAGGGGTCGGATTCACCCCTCCACTTT. Supplemented by reference TRBV5-1 and TRBJ1-6, the full variable domain reads KAGVTQTPRYLIKTRGQQVTLSCSPISGHRSVSWYQQTPGQGLQFLFEYFSETQRNKGNFPGRFSGRQFSNSRSEMNVSTLELGDSALYLCASRQGSDSPLHFGNGTRLTVT.

The chain is built from TRBV5-1 and TRBJ2-3; perhaps TRBD1 as D (6 bases). From germline, CDR1 is SGHRS and CDR2 YFSETQ. V was shortened by 4 bases and J by 4 bases, with 16 bases between the two germline ends. This CDR3 region has 15 residues. The CDR3 region has the DNA TGCGCCAGCAGCCGTCCACAGGGCGAGGCAGATACGCAGTATTTT. Translating gives CASSRPQGEADTQYF.

This clone was detected a few times. The rearrangement uses TRBV5-1 and TRBJ1-5; D might be TRBD1 (6 bases). The CDR3 runs to 13 residues. V shed 4 bases and J shed 7 bases, with 12 bases lying between them. Germline loops: CDR1 SGHRS, CDR2 YFSETQ. The CDR3 DNA reads TGCGCCAGCAGCCTGGAGGGGGAACAGCCCCAGCATTTT. It translates to CASSLEGEQPQHF.

A few counts support this clone. The chain carries TRBV4-3 and TRBJ2-7; D is possibly TRBD2 (5 bases). This CDR3 has 13 residues. The germline V gene encodes CDR1 LGHNA and CDR2 YSLEER. The germline V and J ends were trimmed by 1 base and 4 bases, with 8 bases remaining between them. The CDR3 DNA sequence: TGCGCCAGCAGCCAAGTTCCGGGGTACGAGCAGTACTTC. Its protein product is CASSQVPGYEQYF.

The chain uses TRBV28 and TRBJ1-2; no reliable D call. V gave up 9 bases and J gave up 2 bases, with 13 bases separating them. Germline V lookup: CDR1 MDHEN, CDR2 SYDVKM. There are 13 residues in the CDR3. The CDR3 DNA reads as TGTGCCAGAACTCCGCGTCCGAACTATGGCTACACCTTC. This codes for CARTPRPNYGYTF.

The chain carries TRBV5-1 and TRBJ1-2; D possibly corresponds to TRBD1 (5 bases). V shed 2 bases and J shed 4 bases, with 6 bases lying between them. The V gene's germline CDR1 is SGHRS and CDR2 YFSETQ. The CDR3 loop spans 12 amino acids. The CDR3 here is CASSFDSYGYTF. The CDR3 DNA follows: TGCGCCAGCAGCTTCGACAGCTATGGCTACACCTTC.

The chain has TRBV5-1 and TRBJ1-4; TRBD1 aligns across 9 bases. The junction had 6 bases not matched to a gene; V was cut back by 4 bases and J by 2 bases. The CDR3 extends over 16 amino acids. Per the germline V gene, CDR1 is SGHRS and CDR2 is YFSETQ. The CDR3 bases are TGCGCCAGCAGCATAGGACAGGGGTTGACTAATGAAAAACTGTTTTTT. This translates into CASSIGQGLTNEKLFF.

The table lists this clone with a count of one. The chain uses TRBV19 and TRBJ1-1; D is undetermined. The germline gives CDR1 LNHDA, CDR2 SQIVND (reference sequence). This CDR3 spans 11 amino acids. Trimming pared 4 bases from V and 3 bases from J, leaving 3 bases between. CDR3 nucleotide sequence: TGTGCCAGTAGTAGAGACACTGAAGCTTTCTTT. Translated, it gives CASSRDTEAFF.

The chain uses TRBV5-1 and TRBJ2-7; TRBD1 aligns across 7 bases. Germline CDR1 and CDR2: SGHRS and YFSETQ. The CDR3 consists of 15 residues. The V segment lost 4 bases and the J segment 6 bases; nucleotides outside the gene matches: 13. The CDR3 here is CASSLLTGPLGEQYF. The CDR3 nucleotides are TGCGCCAGCAGCCTATTGACAGGGCCCCTTGGCGAGCAGTACTTC.

This chain links TRBV27 with TRBJ1-2; D uncertain. Per germline, CDR1 MNHEY and CDR2 SMNVEV (reference sequence). V was pared by 5 bases and J by 4 bases, with 11 bases between. The CDR3 has 13 residues. CDR3 in amino acids: CASSVGLLYGYTF. In DNA form, the CDR3 reads TGTGCCAGCAGTGTCGGACTGCTCTATGGCTACACCTTC.

The V and J genes are TRBV18 and TRBJ2-5; 11 bases agree with TRBD2. The germline V gene encodes CDR1 KGHSH and CDR2 LQKENI. V lost 4 bases, J lost 1 base, and 5 bases stayed unmatched. The CDR3 totals 16 residues. The DNA for the CDR3 is TGTGCCAGCTCACTCGGGACTAGCGGTATCCAAGAGACCCAGTACTTC. Its translation is CASSLGTSGIQETQYF.

The chain joins TRBV9 to TRBJ2-3, with D possibly TRBD1 on 6 matching bases. The CDR3 is made up of 15 amino acids. V lost 0 bases to trimming and J lost 1 base, with 9 bases between them. The germline V gene encodes CDR1 SGDLS and CDR2 YYNGEE. CDR3 sequence: CASSVGQDRTDTQYF. The CDR3 nucleotides are TGTGCCAGCAGCGTAGGACAGGATCGCACAGATACGCAGTATTTT.

This clone was seen a single time. The chain carries TRBV29-1 and TRBJ1-5; D not certain. The CDR3 has 12 residues. Trimming took off 4 bases at V and 4 bases at J, with 8 bases between the two ends. Germline V gene lookup returns CDR1 SQVTM and CDR2 ANQGSEA. The CDR3 spells CSVGGLNQPQHF. The CDR3 DNA sequence: TGCAGCGTTGGAGGGTTAAATCAGCCCCAGCATTTT.

This sequence joins TRBV4-2 and TRBJ2-6, with unresolved D. Per germline, CDR1 LGHNA and CDR2 YNFKEQ. Trimming shortened V by 1 base and J by 2 bases, and 9 bases separated the two germline ends. This CDR3 spans 16 amino acids. The CDR3 DNA reads as TGTGCCAGCAGCCAAGCGTTGGGCACTGGGGCCAACGTCCTGACTTTC. Encoded protein: CASSQALGTGANVLTF.

The V gene is TRBV28, the J gene TRBJ1-4; maybe TRBD1 (6 bases). Germline lookup yields CDR1 MDHEN and CDR2 SYDVKM. The CDR3 sequence is 11 residues long. Trimming shortened V by 10 bases and J by 7 bases, and 10 bases separated the two germline ends. CDR3 DNA: TGTGCCATAAGGACAGCTGAAAAACTGTTTTTT. Its translation: CAIRTAEKLFF.

The V call is TRBV11-2, the J call TRBJ1-1; D is unresolved. Trimming stripped 2 bases from V and 0 bases from J, with 7 bases between. Germline values: CDR1 SGHAT, CDR2 FQNNGV. The CDR3 is 14 amino acids. The CDR3 sequence is CASSLSSVNTEAFF. The CDR3, as DNA: TGTGCCAGCAGCTTATCCAGCGTGAACACTGAAGCTTTCTTT.

The chain's CDR3 is CASSLRTVPNSPLHF. The CDR3 bases are TGTGCCAGCAGCCTAAGGACAGTTCCTAATTCACCCCTCCACTTT. The rearrangement joins TRBV9 to TRBJ1-6; D may be TRBD1 (6 bases). Germline CDR1 and CDR2: SGDLS and YYNGEE. The length of the CDR3 is 15 residues. Between the trimmed V and J ends, which lost 4 bases and 6 bases, there was a span of 14 bases.